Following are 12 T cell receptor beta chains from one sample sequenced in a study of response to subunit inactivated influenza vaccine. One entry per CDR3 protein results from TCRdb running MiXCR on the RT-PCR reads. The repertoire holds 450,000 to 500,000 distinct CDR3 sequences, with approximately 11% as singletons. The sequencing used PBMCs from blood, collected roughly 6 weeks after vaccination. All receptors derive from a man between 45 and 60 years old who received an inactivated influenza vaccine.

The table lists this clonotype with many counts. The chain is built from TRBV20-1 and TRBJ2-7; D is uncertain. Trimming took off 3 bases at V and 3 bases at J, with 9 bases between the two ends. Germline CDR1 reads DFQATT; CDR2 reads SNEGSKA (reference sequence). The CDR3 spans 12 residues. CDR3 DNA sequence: TGCAGTGCTAGTCTCAGAAACTACGAGCAGTACTTC. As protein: CSASLRNYEQYF.

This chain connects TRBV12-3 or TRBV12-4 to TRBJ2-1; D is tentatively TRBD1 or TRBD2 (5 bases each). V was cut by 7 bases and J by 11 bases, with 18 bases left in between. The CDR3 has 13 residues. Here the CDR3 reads CASTRLGPIKQFF. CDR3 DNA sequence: TGTGCCAGCACCCGTCTGGGACCTATAAAGCAGTTCTTC.

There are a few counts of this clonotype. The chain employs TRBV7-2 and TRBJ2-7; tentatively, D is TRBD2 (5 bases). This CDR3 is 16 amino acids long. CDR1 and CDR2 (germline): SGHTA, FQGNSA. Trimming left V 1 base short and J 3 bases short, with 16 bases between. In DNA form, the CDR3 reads TGTGCCAGCAGCTTAGAAGGTTGGAGGCCCCTCTACGAGCAGTACTTC. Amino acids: CASSLEGWRPLYEQYF. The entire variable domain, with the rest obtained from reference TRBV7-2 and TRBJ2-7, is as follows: GAGVSQSPSNKVTEKGKDVELRCDPISGHTALYWYRQSLGQGLEFLIYFQGNSAPDKSGLPSDRFSAERTGGSVSTLTIQRTQQEDSAVYLCASSLEGWRPLYEQYFGPGTRLTVT.

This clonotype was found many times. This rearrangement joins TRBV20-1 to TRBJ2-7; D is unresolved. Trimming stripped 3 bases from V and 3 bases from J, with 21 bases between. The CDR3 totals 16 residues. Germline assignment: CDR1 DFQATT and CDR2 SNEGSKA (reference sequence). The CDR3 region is CSASPSEGSLYYEQYF. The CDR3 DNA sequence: TGCAGTGCTAGTCCCAGTGAAGGGTCCCTTTACTACGAGCAGTACTTC.

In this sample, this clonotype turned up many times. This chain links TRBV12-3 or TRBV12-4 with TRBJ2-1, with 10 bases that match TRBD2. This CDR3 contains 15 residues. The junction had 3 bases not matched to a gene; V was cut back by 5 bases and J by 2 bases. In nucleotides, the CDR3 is TGTGCCAGCAGTCTGCTAGCGGGAGCCTACAATGAGCAGTTCTTC. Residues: CASSLLAGAYNEQFF.

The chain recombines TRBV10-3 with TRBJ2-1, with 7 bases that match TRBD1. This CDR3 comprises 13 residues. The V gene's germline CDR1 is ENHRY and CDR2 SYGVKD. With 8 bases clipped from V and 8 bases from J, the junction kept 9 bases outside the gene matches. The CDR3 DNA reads TGTGCCATCCGGGAAGGGGGCGCGGATGAGCAGTTCTTC. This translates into CAIREGGADEQFF.

CDR3 coding DNA: TGCAGCGCCCAGCCCGGGACCTCTGGAAACACCATATATTTT. Translated, it gives CSAQPGTSGNTIYF. The chain employs TRBV29-1 and TRBJ1-3, with D possibly matching TRBD1 (5 bases). With 7 bases removed from V and 0 bases from J, the gap between germline ends came to 13 bases. Germline V lookup: CDR1 SQVTM, CDR2 ANQGSEA. This CDR3 has 14 residues.

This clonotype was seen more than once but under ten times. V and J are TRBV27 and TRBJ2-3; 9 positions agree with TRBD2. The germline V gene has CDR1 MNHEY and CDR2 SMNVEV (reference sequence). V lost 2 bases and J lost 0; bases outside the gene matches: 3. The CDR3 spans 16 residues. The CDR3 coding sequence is TGTGCCAGCAGTTTAGCGGGGGGGTTTAGCACAGATACGCAGTATTTT. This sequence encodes CASSLAGGFSTDTQYF.

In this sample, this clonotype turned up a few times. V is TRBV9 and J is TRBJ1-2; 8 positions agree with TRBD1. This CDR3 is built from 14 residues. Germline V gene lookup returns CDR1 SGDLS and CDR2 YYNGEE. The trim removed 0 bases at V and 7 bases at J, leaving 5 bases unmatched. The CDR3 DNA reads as TGTGCCAGCAGCGTAGGGACAGGGTTTGGTGGCTACACCTTC. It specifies CASSVGTGFGGYTF.

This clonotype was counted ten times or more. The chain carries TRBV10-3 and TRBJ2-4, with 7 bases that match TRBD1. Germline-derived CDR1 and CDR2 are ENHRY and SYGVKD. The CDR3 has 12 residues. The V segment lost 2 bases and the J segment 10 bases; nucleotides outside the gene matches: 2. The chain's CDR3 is CAISEGTVIQYF. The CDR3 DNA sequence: TGTGCCATCAGTGAGGGGACAGTTATTCAGTACTTC.

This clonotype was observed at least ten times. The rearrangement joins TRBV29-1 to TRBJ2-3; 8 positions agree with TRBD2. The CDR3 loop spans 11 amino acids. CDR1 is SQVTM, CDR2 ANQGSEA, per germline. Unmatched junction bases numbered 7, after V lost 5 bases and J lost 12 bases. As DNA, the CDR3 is TGCAGCGTTCTTAGCGGGGCGAGACAGTATTTT. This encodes CSVLSGARQYF.

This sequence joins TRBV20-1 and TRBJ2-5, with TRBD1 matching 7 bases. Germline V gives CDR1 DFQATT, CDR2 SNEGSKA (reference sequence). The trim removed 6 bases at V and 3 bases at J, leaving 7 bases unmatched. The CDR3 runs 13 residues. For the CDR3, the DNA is TGCAGTGCCCATACCGGGACAGAAGAGACCCAGTACTTC. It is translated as CSAHTGTEETQYF.